This passage covers 27 T cell receptor beta chains from one sample sequenced in a study of T cells in Graves' hyperthyroidism and ophthalmopathy. The investigators amplified TCR beta CDR3 regions from RNA transcripts. Carried out on the TCR CDR3, a first-round RT-PCR used the HTBI primer set. TCRdb independently ran MiXCR on the multiplex PCR reads; one entry per CDR3 protein. The data hold about 560,000 distinct CDR3 sequences, with around 17% observed a single time. The sequenced sample consisted of blood. The receptors here all came from a woman aged 18-30 years with Graves' hyperthyroidism.

The chain recombines TRBV24-1 with TRBJ2-1; D is uncertain. The CDR3 has 16 amino acids. Trimming cost V 0 bases and J 8 bases, with 16 bases left between them. Germline V gene data show CDR1 as KGHDR and CDR2 as SFDVKD. CDR3 sequence: CATSDLDTPDGDEQFF. CDR3 DNA: TGTGCCACCAGTGATTTGGACACCCCCGATGGAGATGAGCAGTTCTTC.

This clonotype was observed a handful of times. J is TRBJ2-7 and V is TRBV7-9, with 12 bases that match TRBD2. J was trimmed by 1 base and V by 3 bases; bases with no gene match: 7. The CDR3 sequence is 17 residues long. Germline assignment: CDR1 SEHNR and CDR2 FQNEAQ (reference sequence). DNA of the CDR3: TGTGCCAGCAGCTTGAGCGGGACTAGCGGGTTGTCCTACGAGCAGTACTTC. This encodes CASSLSGTSGLSYEQYF.

Only a few counts were recorded for this clonotype. The V gene is TRBV11-2, the J gene TRBJ2-5, with D tentatively TRBD2 (5 bases). Germline loops: CDR1 SGHAT, CDR2 FQNNGV. Between the trimmed V and J ends, which lost 5 bases and 5 bases, there was a span of 12 bases. The CDR3 is 13 amino acids. The CDR3 here is CASSAGNGETQYF. The DNA of the CDR3 is TGTGCCAGCAGCGCCGGGAATGGGGAGACCCAGTACTTC.

This clonotype has only a few counts. The V and J genes are TRBV9 and TRBJ1-1; D gene ambiguous. V was shortened by 0 bases and J by 1 base, with 10 bases between the two germline ends. CDR1 is SGDLS and CDR2 is YYNGEE in the germline V gene. This CDR3 is 15 amino acids long. The CDR3 DNA follows: TGTGCCAGCAGCGTAGAGACGGGCAAGAACACTGAAGCTTTCTTT. It is translated as CASSVETGKNTEAFF.

In this sample, this clonotype turned up a few times. V usage is TRBV2 and J usage is TRBJ2-1, with D possibly TRBD2 on 6 matching bases. This CDR3 has 13 amino acids. Between the trimmed V and J ends, which lost 2 bases and 15 bases, there was a span of 17 bases. From germline, CDR1 is SNHLY and CDR2 FYNNEI. For the CDR3, the DNA is TGTGCCAGCAGTGAAACGCTAGCGCTTAGCCGGTTCTTC. Translating it yields CASSETLALSRFF.

The sample holds many counts of this clonotype. This sequence joins TRBV20-1 and TRBJ2-1; D call uncertain. Germline CDR1 DFQATT, CDR2 SNEGSKA (reference sequence). This CDR3 spans 14 amino acids. The ends were cut back, 3 bases at V and 6 bases at J, with 15 bases in the middle. This CDR3 reads CSASRPPLVNEQFF. The CDR3 DNA reads TGCAGTGCTAGTCGTCCGCCCCTCGTCAATGAGCAGTTCTTC.

This clonotype was seen many times. The J gene is TRBJ1-5, the V gene TRBV20-1, with 10 nucleotides matching TRBD1. Germline assignment: CDR1 DFQATT and CDR2 SNEGSKA (reference sequence). CDR3 size: 14 residues. Trimming cost V 3 bases and J 7 bases; bases outside gene matches: 6. In DNA, the CDR3 is TGCAGTGCTAGCGGGACAGGGGTGAACCAGCCCCAGCATTTT. It yields the protein CSASGTGVNQPQHF.

The CDR3 DNA sequence: TGTGCCAGCAGCGCTACAGGGGACGAGGGCACAGATACGCAGTATTTT. Translation: CASSATGDEGTDTQYF. This chain uses TRBV2 with TRBJ2-3; 7 bases are shared with TRBD1. Germline V gene sequence: CDR1 SNHLY, CDR2 FYNNEI. The CDR3 contains 16 residues. Trimming at V came to 6 bases and at J to 1 base, leaving 10 bases not matched to a gene.

There are many counts of this clonotype. The DNA for the CDR3 is TGTGCCACCAGTGATCGAGGGGGTAGCAATCAGCCCCAGCATTTT. The encoded protein is CATSDRGGSNQPQHF. This chain links TRBV24-1 with TRBJ1-5; tentatively, D is TRBD1 (6 bases). The CDR3 is 15 residues long. Germline CDR1 reads KGHDR; CDR2 reads SFDVKD. V was trimmed by 3 bases and J by 0 bases, leaving 8 bases between them.

This clonotype was observed at least ten times. The rearrangement joins TRBV7-3 to TRBJ2-3; TRBD2 matches at 7 bases. Germline V lookup: CDR1 SGHTA, CDR2 FQGTGA. The length of the CDR3 is 13 residues. After removal of 4 bases from V and 4 bases from J, the junction contained 2 bases not matched to a gene. CDR3 sequence: CASSYGGADTQYF. The CDR3 region has the DNA TGTGCCAGCAGCTATGGGGGGGCAGATACGCAGTATTTT.

This clonotype was observed many times. The chain employs TRBV24-1 and TRBJ2-3, with 7 bases fitting TRBD1. Trimming at V came to 10 bases and at J to 0 bases, leaving 6 bases not matched to a gene. The germline CDR1 and CDR2 sequences are KGHDR and SFDVKD. The CDR3 has 14 residues. The DNA for the CDR3 is TGTGCCACTCAAGGGGGCTTCAGCACAGATACGCAGTATTTT. Translated, it gives CATQGGFSTDTQYF.

Ten or more counts support this clonotype. The chain links TRBV12-3 or TRBV12-4 to TRBJ1-2, with D possibly TRBD1 on 6 matching bases. V was shortened by 6 bases and J by 3 bases, with 8 bases between the two germline ends. The CDR3 covers 12 residues. CDR3 nucleotides: TGTGCCAGCAGGAGGGGGGACTATGGCTACACCTTC. It translates to CASRRGDYGYTF.

This clonotype was observed a handful of times. This chain connects TRBV20-1 to TRBJ1-4; D unclear. Trimming stripped 0 bases from V and 4 bases from J, with 9 bases between. The CDR3 has 14 residues. Germline V gives CDR1 DFQATT, CDR2 SNEGSKA (reference sequence). In DNA form, the CDR3 reads TGCAGTGCTAGAGATCTTACGGTTAATGAAAAACTGTTTTTT. Amino acids: CSARDLTVNEKLFF.

The rearrangement links TRBV19 to TRBJ2-7; 7 positions agree with TRBD1. The trim removed 4 bases at V and 0 bases at J, leaving 9 bases unmatched. Germline V lookup: CDR1 LNHDA, CDR2 SQIVND (reference sequence). The CDR3 has 16 residues. CDR3 amino acids: CASSTRDSRSSYEQYF. DNA of the CDR3: TGTGCCAGTAGTACCAGGGACAGCCGGAGCTCCTACGAGCAGTACTTC.

This clonotype was detected many times. The rearrangement joins TRBV12-3 or TRBV12-4 to TRBJ2-2, with 9 bases matching TRBD1. Trimming removed 6 bases from V and 5 bases from J; junction bases left unmatched: 4. The CDR3 runs to 14 residues. The CDR3 DNA reads as TGTGCCAGCAGCCGAGGACAGGGGACCGGGGAGCTGTTTTTT. It is translated as CASSRGQGTGELFF.

There are many counts of this clonotype. The rearrangement uses TRBV6-2 or TRBV6-3 and TRBJ1-1; D might be TRBD1 (5 bases). The CDR3 consists of 15 residues. The germline CDR1 and CDR2 sequences are MNHEY and SVGEGT. V gave up 5 bases and J gave up 6 bases, with 19 bases separating them. CDR3 coding DNA: TGTGCCAGCAGTAACCAGCCGGGCCAGGGCCCTGAAGCTTTCTTT. Translated, it gives CASSNQPGQGPEAFF.

In this sample, this clonotype turned up many times. The V and J genes are TRBV7-9 and TRBJ2-6; TRBD2 is a possible D gene (6 bases). There are 16 residues in the CDR3. Germline V gene data show CDR1 as SEHNR and CDR2 as FQNEAQ (reference sequence). The V end lost 5 bases, the J end lost 2 bases, and 13 bases lay between the germline ends. This chain's CDR3 is CASSPGGSAGANVLTF. The CDR3 DNA sequence: TGTGCCAGCAGCCCCGGAGGGAGCGCTGGGGCCAACGTCCTGACTTTC.

The V and J genes are TRBV28 and TRBJ1-1, with 11 nucleotides matching TRBD1. Germline V lookup: CDR1 MDHEN, CDR2 SYDVKM. With V trimmed by 5 bases and J by 10 bases, 12 bases remained unmatched. This CDR3 has 15 amino acids. In DNA, the CDR3 is TGTGCCAGCAGTCCACCGGACAGGGGGCAACTAGCAGCTTTCTTT. It is translated as CASSPPDRGQLAAFF.

As DNA, the CDR3 is TGTGCCAGCAGTTTCCTTCAACAGGGCCCCGGAACTGAAGCTTTCTTT. It is translated as CASSFLQQGPGTEAFF. The chain recombines TRBV6-2 or TRBV6-3 with TRBJ1-1; maybe TRBD1 (6 bases). CDR1 is MNHEY, CDR2 SVGEGT, per germline. The CDR3 has 16 amino acids. V was clipped by 4 bases and J by 5 bases, with 20 bases between them.

The chain is built from TRBV15 and TRBJ2-2, with TRBD2 matching 12 bases. Losses at the gene ends were 1 base for V and 7 bases for J; bases not matched to a gene: 7. The CDR3 runs 17 residues. Germline V gene sequence: CDR1 LNHNV, CDR2 YYDKDF (reference sequence). CDR3 protein: CATSRGTSGGPLGELFF. CDR3 sequence (DNA): TGTGCCACCAGCAGAGGAACTAGCGGGGGGCCCCTCGGGGAGCTGTTTTTT. The variable domain in full, completed from reference TRBV15 and TRBJ2-2, reads DAMVIQNPRYQVTQFGKPVTLSCSQTLNHNVMYWYQQKSSQAPKLLFHYYDKDFNNEADTPDNFQSRRPNTSFCFLDIRSPGLGDTAMYLCATSRGTSGGPLGELFFGEGSRLTVL.

The chain employs TRBV6-2 or TRBV6-3 and TRBJ1-1; no firm D call. Germline V gene lookup returns CDR1 MNHEY and CDR2 SVGEGT. Trimming took 6 bases from V and 4 from J, leaving 12 bases between them. CDR3 length: 13 residues. CDR3 residues: CASSRTKGTEAFF. The CDR3 DNA sequence: TGTGCCAGCAGCCGGACCAAAGGCACTGAAGCTTTCTTT.

This clonotype was seen a handful of times. This sequence joins TRBV5-5 and TRBJ2-3, with 7 bases that match TRBD2. Trimming at V came to 4 bases and at J to 4 bases, leaving 9 bases not matched to a gene. This CDR3 is 15 amino acids long. CDR1 and CDR2 from the germline V gene are SGHKS and YYEKEE (reference sequence). In DNA, the CDR3 is TGTGCCAGCAGCCCCCGGTGGGGGGGGTCAGATACGCAGTATTTT. Translating it yields CASSPRWGGSDTQYF.

The sample holds many counts of this clonotype. This chain connects TRBV20-1 to TRBJ2-7; 8 bases line up with TRBD1. Trimming took 1 base from V and 2 from J; bases not matched to a gene: 7. This CDR3 comprises 15 residues. CDR1 and CDR2 (germline): DFQATT, SNEGSKA (reference sequence). CDR3 coding DNA: TGCAGTGCTAGAGTCCACACAGGGGGACCCTACGAGCAGTACTTC. As protein: CSARVHTGGPYEQYF.

This clonotype came up many times. The chain is built from TRBV15 and TRBJ1-2; D not resolved. CDR3 length equals 14 residues. The V gene's germline CDR1 is LNHNV and CDR2 YYDKDF (reference sequence). Trimming took off 0 bases at V and 3 bases at J, with 8 bases between the two ends. CDR3 nucleotides: TGTGCCACCAGCAGAGATTGGGCAGACTATGGCTACACCTTC. Translating it yields CATSRDWADYGYTF.

The chain carries TRBV20-1 and TRBJ1-4; no definite D call. Germline CDR1 DFQATT, CDR2 SNEGSKA (reference sequence). V lost 5 bases and J 7 bases, leaving 14 bases between the germline ends. CDR3 length: 13 residues. The CDR3 spells CSAPDINSEKLFF. In DNA, the CDR3 is TGCAGTGCTCCGGATATCAATTCTGAAAAACTGTTTTTT.

This clonotype was detected many times. The genes are TRBV11-3 and TRBJ2-6; 9 nucleotides line up with TRBD1. CDR1 and CDR2 (germline): SGHNT, YENEEA. The CDR3 spans 17 residues. Trimming took 5 bases from V and 3 from J; bases not matched to a gene: 8. CDR3 loop: CASSPQGAIGGANVLTF. The CDR3 region has the DNA TGTGCCAGCAGCCCACAGGGGGCGATTGGTGGGGCCAACGTCCTGACTTTC. Full variable domain (outside the CDR3, taken from reference TRBV11-3 and TRBJ2-6): EAGVVQSPRYKIIEKKQPVAFWCNPISGHNTLYWYLQNLGQGPELLIRYENEEAVDDSQLPKDRFSAERLKGVDSTLKIQPAELGDSAVYLCASSPQGAIGGANVLTFGAGSRLTVL.

Ten or more counts support this clonotype. The chain is built from TRBV30 and TRBJ2-1; 9 bases agree with TRBD1. The V gene end was trimmed by 4 bases and the J gene end by 5 bases; junction bases not matched to a gene: 6. CDR3 length equals 14 residues. Germline loops: CDR1 GTSNPN, CDR2 SVGIG (reference sequence). The CDR3 DNA reads TGTGCCTGGAATTCATGGACAGGGGACAATGAGCAGTTCTTC. Residues: CAWNSWTGDNEQFF. The whole variable domain, filled in from reference TRBV30 and TRBJ2-1, reads SQTIHQWPATLVQPVGSPLSLECTVEGTSNPNLYWYRQAAGRGLQLLFYSVGIGQISSEVPQNLSASRPQDRQFILSSKKLLLSDSGFYLCAWNSWTGDNEQFFGPGTRLTVL.